This note documents a single TCR beta chain sequence. Its specific antigen is unknown. Base qualities are missing; no much larger clone stands one base away. Each collaborating institution followed its own protocols to collect whole blood in K2EDTA tubes. For TCRbeta analysis, collaborators shipped samples as frozen whole blood, isolated PBMCs, or DNA extracted from either of those sample types. In the germline V gene (reference sequence), CDR1 corresponds to LNHNV and CDR2 to YYDKDF. There are 16 amino acids in the CDR3, from cysteine to phenylalanine inclusive. Left in the record is the CDR3 DNA by itself, 48 bases read in frame from the first base. Trimming at the junction amounts to 1 base on V and 5 bases on J, and the germline ends lie 17 bases apart. The immunoSEQ Assay, a bias-controlled multiplex PCR, was used to amplify TCRbeta CDR3 regions from genomic DNA. Concerning the study's data processing: Nucleated cell counts per sample were estimated from amplification of reference gene primers within the assay. To quantify the absolute abundance of each unique TCRbeta CDR3 rearrangement, sequence reads were collapsed and filtered. For each sample, productive Simpson clonality was calculated as the square root of Simpson's diversity index across productive rearrangements. Here the immuneACCESS table is served through TCRdb, limited to in-frame sequences with V and J called. Missing clones are a known gap in these copies; in checked studies unresolved V genes cover under half, and the rest lacks a known reason. The DNA was the basis for D and trimming; V, J and clone size are from that table. This sample comprises some 130,000 clones, about 90% of them detected only once. The ten largest clones add up to 3.5% to 4.5% of the sample.

The entry originates in a study of blood T cell repertoires in COVID-19 (dated by TCRdb to about 2020). Background on the whole study: Collaborator samples came from the United States, Italy and Spain and covered acute and convalescent phases of COVID-19. The samples were drawn from the first 160 participants of the ongoing ImmuneRACE study and from 1,200 or so subjects provided by 6 global collaborators. Where HLA class I and class II types were available, the types were taken from metadata supplied by the sample provider, not from assay-based typing. The repertoires were made available in a free public database intended to serve as a resource for research on the immune response to SARS-CoV-2. Deeply sampled blood TCRbeta repertoires from subjects exposed to, actively infected with, or recovered from COVID-19 were included in the dataset. The material from the prospective study consisted of cDNA or gDNA derived from T cells, B-cell-depleted T cells, or PBMCs. Nearly every sample came with metadata listing a de-identified subject ID, COVID-19 status, age in years and sex. Broad study findings and their caveats: The amount of clinical and demographic metadata varied by source and participant and was provided uncurated.

The receptor's source is a woman aged 55 to 70 with acute or convalescent COVID-19. Material: peripheral blood. The sequence is built from TRBV15 and TRBJ2-5, with a tentative D gene TRBD2 over 6 matching bases. The CDR3 corresponds to CATSRALGTGLETQYF. In nucleotide form, the sequence is TGTGCCACCAGCAGAGCCCTGGGGACGGGACTGGAGACCCAGTACTTC.